This T cell receptor (beta chain) was sequenced for a study of shared clonotypes between healthy human individuals. With 3 bases clipped from V and 9 bases from J, the junction kept 5 bases outside the gene matches. Germline lookup yields CDR1 SGDLS and CDR2 YYNGEE. The length of the CDR3 is 13 residues. Overall study results and limits: Across a handful of donors, naive CD4 shared 5% to 5.5%, naive CD8 over 3%, memory CD4 over 2%, memory CD8 approximately 0.4%. Sampling covered nothing but blood. Tissue TCR repertoires likely differ from those found in blood.

Worth noting for this clone: Its antigen is currently unknown.

At a deep level, the assay was run. Genomic DNA belonging to each subset was distributed in equal measure over several immunoSEQ plates. Sequencing used immunoSEQ multiplex PCR; TCRdb keeps in-frame clones, though not all of them. Among millions of clones, roughly 91% were seen once, and the ten largest hold around 1.7%. It was CD45RO-negative cells, positively selected for CCR7, that made up naive CD8 cells, with terminally differentiated effector memory CD45RA+ cells excluded. The J gene is TRBJ2-1, the V gene TRBV9, with 8 bases identical to TRBD2. Sequencing was performed on naive CD8+ T cells from PBMCs. This clonotype was sampled from a man younger than 35 in good health. Some clones in this sample may be carry-over from other donors' samples. CDR3 DNA: TGTGCCAGCAGCGCCGGGGGGGCGGGTGAGCAGTTCTTC. This sequence encodes CASSAGGAGEQFF.